The 20 T cell receptor beta chains in this list originate from one sample, sequenced in a study of blood T cell repertoires in COVID-19. Profiled with immunoSEQ multiplex PCR; TCRdb holds only in-frame clones, not every one. The profile shows approximately 270,000 clones, 80% to 90% of them singletons. The sample taken for sequencing was PBMCs or T cells enriched from blood (not recorded which). Receptors were obtained from a woman in her 30s who had recovered from COVID-19.

V and J are TRBV28 and TRBJ2-7; tentative D call: TRBD1 (6 bases). The V end was cut by 5 bases, the J end by 1 base, with 15 bases between. The CDR3 has 15 residues. CDR1 and CDR2 from the germline V gene are MDHEN and SYDVKM. The CDR3 reads CASSRKQGWSYEQYF. In nucleotides, the CDR3 is TGTGCCAGCAGTCGAAAACAGGGTTGGTCCTACGAGCAGTACTTC.

This chain joins TRBV3-1 (or the pseudogene TRBV3-2) and TRBJ2-7; 8 bases match TRBD2. This CDR3 is 14 amino acids long. CDR1 LGHDT and CDR2 YNNKEL come from the germline V gene (reference sequence). After removal of 6 bases from V and 0 bases from J, the junction contained 4 bases not matched to a gene. The CDR3: CASSLAGNSYEQYF. Written as DNA, the CDR3 is TGTGCCAGCAGTTTAGCGGGGAACTCCTACGAGCAGTACTTC.

V usage is TRBV2 and J usage is TRBJ1-1, with unresolved D. The V end lost 8 bases, the J end lost 8 bases, and 9 bases lay between the germline ends. Germline V CDR1 and CDR2: SNHLY, FYNNEI. The CDR3 consists of 10 residues. CDR3 coding DNA: TGTGCCAGCGTTTGGCCCGAAGCTTTCTTT. This gives the protein CASVWPEAFF.

DNA for the CDR3: TGTGCCAGCAGGGCCGGGACAGCGAACACTGAAGCTTTCTTT. Amino acids: CASRAGTANTEAFF. The chain recombines TRBV27 with TRBJ1-1, with 7 bases matching TRBD1. Trimming cost V 6 bases and J 1 base; bases outside gene matches: 5. Germline V gene data show CDR1 as MNHEY and CDR2 as SMNVEV (reference sequence). The CDR3 loop spans 14 amino acids.

This chain connects TRBV29-1 to TRBJ2-7; TRBD1 aligns across 8 bases. The CDR3 runs 15 residues. From germline, CDR1 is SQVTM and CDR2 ANQGSEA. The J segment lost 2 bases and the V segment lost 6 bases, leaving 12 bases of the junction unmatched. The CDR3 DNA sequence: TGCAGCGTCCAGGGGGCCGAGGTGAAAGCCTACGAGCAGTACTTC. The encoded protein is CSVQGAEVKAYEQYF.

V and J are TRBV19 and TRBJ1-2, with a possible D match to TRBD1 (5 bases). Trimming took 6 bases from V and 8 from J, leaving 16 bases between them. Germline V gene sequence: CDR1 LNHDA, CDR2 SQIVND (reference sequence). The CDR3 loop spans 13 amino acids. The CDR3 sequence is CASSLGGEVGYTF. The CDR3, as DNA: TGTGCCAGTAGCCTGGGGGGAGAAGTAGGCTACACCTTC.

The rearrangement uses TRBV18 and TRBJ1-5; D is possibly TRBD1 (5 bases). The ends were cut back, 6 bases at V and 4 bases at J, with 16 bases in the middle. The germline V gene encodes CDR1 KGHSH and CDR2 LQKENI. CDR3 length: 15 amino acids. The DNA of the CDR3 is TGTGCCAGCTCCCGTCTGGGACGGGAGAATCAGCCCCAGCATTTT. Its protein product is CASSRLGRENQPQHF.

This sequence joins TRBV18 and TRBJ1-2; tentative D call: TRBD1 (5 bases). V lost 6 bases, J lost 6 bases, and 23 bases lay in between. The CDR3 loop spans 16 amino acids. The V gene's germline CDR1 is KGHSH and CDR2 LQKENI. CDR3 sequence reads: CASSFGKGRVTNGYTF. CDR3 bases: TGTGCCAGCTCCTTCGGAAAGGGGCGAGTGACGAATGGCTACACCTTC.

On this clone itself: The junction shows a germline mismatch at one end, possibly a read error. The CDR3 reads CASSLRGELFF. CDR3 bases: TGTGCCAGCAGTCTACGGGGGGAACTGTTTTTT. V gene TRBV28 combines with J gene TRBJ2-2; 7 bases line up with TRBD2. The CDR3 totals 11 residues. Germline CDR1 MDHEN, CDR2 SYDVKM.

This clone was picked up one time. V gene TRBV9 combines with J gene TRBJ2-5; 11 positions match TRBD2. Germline lookup yields CDR1 SGDLS and CDR2 YYNGEE. The CDR3 has 14 residues. V trimming: 4 bases; J trimming: 2 bases; junction bases outside the gene matches: 1. The CDR3 spells CASSLAGGQETQYF. CDR3 bases: TGTGCCAGCAGCCTAGCGGGAGGACAAGAGACCCAGTACTTC. The full variable domain, rest sourced from reference TRBV9 and TRBJ2-5, is DSGVTQTPKHLITATGQRVTLRCSPRSGDLSVYWYQQSLDQGLQFLIQYYNGEERAKGNILERFSAQQFPDLHSELNLSSLELGDSALYFCASSLAGGQETQYFGPGTRLLVL.

The sample holds one count of this clone. CDR3 in DNA: TGTGCCAGCAGGAGCGATGGCTATGGCTACACCTTC. Encoded protein: CASRSDGYGYTF. The chain couples TRBV6-4 to TRBJ1-2; D ambiguous. V gave up 6 bases and J gave up 4 bases, with 9 bases separating them. Germline values: CDR1 MRHNA, CDR2 SNTAGT. The CDR3 has 12 residues.

This clone is a singleton in its sample. Here the CDR3 DNA reads TGTGCCATCAGGGTCAGTAGCGGCCCTAGCACAGATACGCAGTATTTT. Its protein product is CAIRVSSGPSTDTQYF. The genes are TRBV10-3 and TRBJ2-3, with a tentative D call TRBD2 (6 bases). Per the germline V gene, CDR1 is ENHRY and CDR2 is SYGVKD. This CDR3 contains 16 residues. Trimming took 6 bases from V and 0 from J, leaving 16 bases between them.

The chain carries TRBV6-5 and TRBJ1-2; weak D call: TRBD1 (5 bases). Germline CDR1 reads MNHEY; CDR2 reads SVGAGI. V was cut by 5 bases and J by 5 bases, with 12 bases left in between. The CDR3 extends over 13 amino acids. CDR3 in DNA: TGTGCCAGCAGTCCACCCCGGGGGTATGGCTACACCTTC. Encoded protein: CASSPPRGYGYTF.

This clone was seen a few times. The rearrangement joins TRBV5-4 to TRBJ2-3; D uncertain. The CDR3 has 12 residues. V dropped 4 bases and J dropped 6 bases, with 9 bases sitting between them. The germline CDR1 and CDR2 sequences are SGHNT and YYREEE (reference sequence). The CDR3 DNA follows: TGTGCCAGCAGCCGATCCCAGGATACGCAGTATTTT. Translation gives CASSRSQDTQYF.

The chain recombines TRBV4-1 with TRBJ1-1; D gene ambiguous. Germline V gene sequence: CDR1 MGHRA, CDR2 YSYEKL. Trimming pared 2 bases from V and 1 base from J, leaving 14 bases between. The CDR3 is made up of 16 amino acids. CDR3 DNA: TGCGCCAGCAGCCAATATGAACGGAGCCCGAACACTGAAGCTTTCTTT. It yields the protein CASSQYERSPNTEAFF.

The chain has TRBV3-1 (or the pseudogene TRBV3-2) and TRBJ2-7; D not resolved. Per germline, CDR1 LGHDT and CDR2 YNNKEL (reference sequence). The V gene lost 7 bases and the J gene lost 0 bases, with 13 bases spanning the gap. The CDR3 totals 14 residues. This CDR3 is CASTMRRSSYEQYF. Here the CDR3 DNA reads TGTGCCAGCACCATGAGGAGAAGCTCCTACGAGCAGTACTTC.

The DNA for the CDR3 is TGTGCCAGCCAGCTTACGGGACAGGGCCAAGAAAAACTGTTTTTT. Translating it yields CASQLTGQGQEKLFF. This chain uses TRBV7-6 with TRBJ1-4; 9 nucleotides align to TRBD1. V lost 8 bases to trimming and J lost 8 bases; unmatched junction nucleotides: 12. The CDR3 loop spans 15 amino acids. Germline CDR1 is SGHVS and CDR2 is FNYEAQ.

The genes are TRBV29-1 and TRBJ1-4, with TRBD1 identical over 7 bases. Germline values: CDR1 SQVTM, CDR2 ANQGSEA. The CDR3 length is 14 residues. Trimming took 0 bases from V and 7 from J; bases not matched to a gene: 5. In nucleotides, the CDR3 is TGCAGCGTTGAAGAGACAGGGAATAGTGAAAAACTGTTTTTT. The encoded protein is CSVEETGNSEKLFF.

CDR3 in DNA: TGCAGCGTTGAGCCTCAGGGTTCCTATGGCTACACCTTC. This sequence encodes CSVEPQGSYGYTF. The genes are TRBV29-1 and TRBJ1-2, with a weak D call TRBD1 (5 bases). The germline V gene has CDR1 SQVTM and CDR2 ANQGSEA. The V end lost 3 bases, the J end lost 4 bases, and 12 bases lay between the germline ends. This CDR3 has 13 amino acids.

V gene TRBV7-6 combines with J gene TRBJ1-6; 10 nucleotides line up with TRBD1. J lost 7 bases, V lost 5 bases, and 5 bases had no gene match. Germline V gene lookup returns CDR1 SGHVS and CDR2 FNYEAQ. There are 15 residues in the CDR3. CDR3 DNA: TGTGCCAGCAGCATTTCGGGACAGGGGAATTCACCCCTCCACTTT. This encodes CASSISGQGNSPLHF.